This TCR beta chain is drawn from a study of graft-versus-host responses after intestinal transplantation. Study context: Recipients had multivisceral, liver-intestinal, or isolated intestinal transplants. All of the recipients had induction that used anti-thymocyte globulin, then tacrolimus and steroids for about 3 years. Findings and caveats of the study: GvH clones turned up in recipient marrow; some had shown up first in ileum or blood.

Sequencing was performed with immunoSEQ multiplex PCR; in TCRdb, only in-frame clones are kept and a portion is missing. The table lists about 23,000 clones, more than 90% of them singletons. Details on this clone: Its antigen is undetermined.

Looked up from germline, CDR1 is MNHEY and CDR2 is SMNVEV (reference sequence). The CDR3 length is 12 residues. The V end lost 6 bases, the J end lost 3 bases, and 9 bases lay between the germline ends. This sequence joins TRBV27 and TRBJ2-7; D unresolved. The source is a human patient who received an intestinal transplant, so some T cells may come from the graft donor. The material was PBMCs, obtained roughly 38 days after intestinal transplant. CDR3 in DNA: TGTGCCAGCAGGGCCTTTGACTACGAGCAGTACTTC. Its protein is CASRAFDYEQYF.